This TCR beta chain was identified in a study of T-cell reconstitution after alpha-beta-depleted transplantation in children. General study points: Surviving recipient cells, namely T cells and thymic progenitors, were the source of high day-60 TCRbeta diversity in some patients. Reported findings indicate that, about two months after transplant, alpha-beta T cells came from several hundred expanded clones, which were derived from non-depleted graft cells. T-cell numbers and diversity, one year after transplant, stemmed largely from T cells that were newly produced.

As it was prepared, the TCRbeta library received unique molecular identifiers. TCRdb recomputed calls from the PCR reads with MiXCR, one row per CDR3 protein. The sample has 700,000 or so distinct CDR3 sequences, 10% to 15% seen once. Remarks on this clonotype: Its antigen is not known.

The CDR3 is 13 amino acids. Germline lookup yields CDR1 SGHVS and CDR2 FNYEAQ. V was shortened by 5 bases and J by 6 bases, with 13 bases between the two germline ends. Sample: PBMCs, taken before TCRalphabeta/CD19-depleted stem cell transplant. The V call is TRBV7-6, the J call TRBJ1-2; D unclear. The TCR originated in a girl aged 2-10 years with congenital amegakaryocytic thrombocytopenia, due to receive a stem cell transplant. CDR3 in amino acids: CASSRNPLNGYTF. CDR3 sequence (DNA): TGTGCCAGCAGCCGAAACCCCTTAAATGGCTACACCTTC.